Below, 2 T cell receptor beta chains from the same sample are listed, as sequenced in a study of T-cell reconstitution after alpha-beta-depleted transplantation in children. The TCRbeta library incorporated unique molecular identifiers. TCRdb analysed the PCR reads with MiXCR anew, one entry per CDR3 protein. The sample lists 480,000 or so distinct CDR3 sequences; roughly 10% were seen once. Sequenced material: PBMCs, taken before TCRalphabeta/CD19-depleted stem cell transplant. The source is a child under 10 years old with inherited bone marrow failure, due to receive a stem cell transplant.

The table lists this clonotype with many counts. CDR3 sequence reads: CASSLAIRTGSYQETQYF. CDR3 DNA: TGTGCCAGCAGCTTAGCCATCAGGACAGGGTCGTACCAAGAGACCCAGTACTTC. The chain uses TRBV7-2 and TRBJ2-5; 8 bases align to TRBD1. The CDR3 covers 18 residues. Germline-derived CDR1 and CDR2 are SGHTA and FQGNSA. After removal of 0 bases from V and 0 bases from J, the junction contained 9 bases not matched to a gene.

This clonotype was found many times. The chain recombines TRBV7-9 with TRBJ2-5; 8 nucleotides match TRBD2. V lost 0 bases, J lost 6 bases, and 9 bases stayed unmatched. Germline V CDR1 and CDR2: SEHNR, FQNEAQ (reference sequence). This CDR3 has 16 residues. In DNA, the CDR3 is TGTGCCAGCAGCTTAGCCTCTTCGGGGGGGGTGAAGACCCAGTACTTC. Amino acid sequence: CASSLASSGGVKTQYF.